A single sample gave rise to the 21 T cell receptor beta chains below, sequenced in a study of cytomegalovirus exposure and HLA in healthy donors. Primers included in the PCR were 60 Vbeta and 13 Jbeta primers. Assay: immunoSEQ multiplex PCR; the TCRdb copy retains only in-frame clones and omits some. This table holds 90,000 to 120,000 clones, approximately 81% found once. The sequenced sample consisted of PBMCs. These receptors were collected from a man aged 25 to 40 in good health and CMV-seronegative.

The chain links TRBV5-1 to TRBJ1-1, with D tentatively TRBD1 (6 bases). V was pared by 5 bases and J by 5 bases, with 16 bases between. Per the germline V gene, CDR1 is SGHRS and CDR2 is YFSETQ. The CDR3 consists of 14 residues. DNA of the CDR3: TGCGCCAGCAGTCCAGGGGATTTAGGGACTGAAGCTTTCTTT. Protein: CASSPGDLGTEAFF.

This rearrangement joins TRBV18 to TRBJ2-1; maybe TRBD2 (6 bases). CDR1 and CDR2 from the germline V gene are KGHSH and LQKENI. The CDR3 spans 14 residues. The ends were cut back, 3 bases at V and 8 bases at J, with 14 bases in the middle. The CDR3 sequence is CASSPPTRAHEQFF. In DNA form, the CDR3 reads TGTGCCAGCTCACCCCCGACTAGGGCCCATGAGCAGTTCTTC.

The V gene is TRBV15, the J gene TRBJ2-7; no clear D gene. Germline assignment: CDR1 LNHNV and CDR2 YYDKDF (reference sequence). Deletions cut 2 bases from V and 1 base from J, with 12 bases between. CDR3 length: 15 residues. The CDR3 bases are TGTGCCACCAGCAGAAGCCTGGCGGATTCCTACGAGCAGTACTTC. It is translated as CATSRSLADSYEQYF.

The genes are TRBV5-1 and TRBJ1-5; unclear D gene. There are 13 residues in the CDR3. CDR1 and CDR2 from the germline V gene are SGHRS and YFSETQ. The germline V and J ends were trimmed by 0 bases and 6 bases, with 7 bases remaining between them. DNA for the CDR3: TGCGCCAGCAGCTTGGCACTTGGTCAGCCCCAGCATTTT. This translates into CASSLALGQPQHF.

The rearrangement uses TRBV27 and TRBJ1-6, with TRBD1 matching 9 bases. V shed 1 base, J shed 7 bases, and the junction held 14 bases outside the gene matches. The CDR3 sequence is 19 residues long. The germline CDR1 and CDR2 sequences are MNHEY and SMNVEV (reference sequence). Here the CDR3 DNA reads TGTGCCAGCAGTTTATTGCTCGTCGCCGGACAGGGGTACAATTCACCCCTCCACTTT. Residues: CASSLLLVAGQGYNSPLHF.

The chain carries TRBV7-2 and TRBJ2-1, with 8 nucleotides matching TRBD2. The germline gives CDR1 SGHTA, CDR2 FQGNSA. The CDR3 runs to 15 residues. V shed 6 bases and J 8 bases; nucleotides not matched to a gene: 12. DNA of the CDR3: TGTGCCAGCAGGTCCGGGGGGGGGCCGAGGCATGAGCAGTTCTTC. Translation gives CASRSGGGPRHEQFF.

The chain couples TRBV28 to TRBJ2-3, with TRBD2 as a possible D gene (6 bases). V was trimmed by 4 bases and J by 1 base, leaving 12 bases between them. Germline V gives CDR1 MDHEN, CDR2 SYDVKM. The CDR3 is 15 amino acids. CDR3 bases: TGTGCCAGCAGTTCCGGAGGGGAGGGCACAGATACGCAGTATTTT. The encoded protein is CASSSGGEGTDTQYF.

The chain joins TRBV6-1 to TRBJ2-7, with D possibly TRBD2 on 5 matching bases. The V gene lost 8 bases and the J gene lost 9 bases, with 8 bases spanning the gap. CDR1 and CDR2 (germline): MNHNS, SASEGT. This CDR3 spans 9 amino acids. The CDR3 DNA reads as TGTGCCAGCGAGGGCTCGCAGTACTTC. Protein product: CASEGSQYF.

The V gene is TRBV18, the J gene TRBJ2-5; D not certain. Trimming shortened V by 4 bases and J by 0 bases, and 6 bases separated the two germline ends. Per the germline V gene, CDR1 is KGHSH and CDR2 is LQKENI. This CDR3 has 13 residues. In DNA, the CDR3 is TGTGCCAGCTCACAACTGGACCAAGAGACCCAGTACTTC. Its translation: CASSQLDQETQYF.

The chain is built from TRBV7-9 and TRBJ2-7; TRBD2 aligns across 9 bases. J lost 5 bases, V lost 6 bases, and 8 bases had no gene match. The CDR3 sequence is 14 residues long. Per the germline V gene, CDR1 is SEHNR and CDR2 is FQNEAQ (reference sequence). Written as DNA, the CDR3 is TGTGCCAGCAGTTATAGCGGGAGTCAGAACGAGCAGTACTTC. The encoded protein is CASSYSGSQNEQYF.

The rearrangement joins TRBV30 to TRBJ2-7; 7 bases fit TRBD1. Germline trimming cut 3 bases from V and 2 bases from J; bases unmatched to any gene: 7. The CDR3 length is 14 residues. Germline V gene sequence: CDR1 GTSNPN, CDR2 SVGIG (reference sequence). The CDR3 coding sequence is TGTGCCTGGAGGAGAGGGACAGAAACCTACGAGCAGTACTTC. Its protein product is CAWRRGTETYEQYF.

The genes are TRBV6-5 and TRBJ2-1; D possibly corresponds to TRBD1 (6 bases). This CDR3 has 14 residues. Germline CDR1 reads MNHEY; CDR2 reads SVGAGI. V lost 6 bases, J lost 1 base, and 10 bases lay in between. The CDR3, as DNA: TGTGCCAGCAGCGTCAGGGGATCCTACAATGAGCAGTTCTTC. Translated, it gives CASSVRGSYNEQFF.

The CDR3 spells CASSWSRAGAYEQYF. The CDR3 coding sequence is TGTGCCAGCAGTTGGTCGCGAGCGGGGGCCTACGAGCAGTACTTC. The V gene is TRBV28, the J gene TRBJ2-7; TRBD2 matches 8 bases. Germline V CDR1 and CDR2: MDHEN, SYDVKM. The length of the CDR3 is 15 residues. Unmatched junction bases numbered 7, after V lost 4 bases and J lost 2 bases.

The rearrangement links TRBV7-8 to TRBJ2-7, with 8 bases that match TRBD2. CDR1 and CDR2 (germline): SGHVS, FQNEAQ. V lost 5 bases and J lost 0; bases outside the gene matches: 6. This CDR3 has 15 amino acids. CDR3 coding DNA: TGTGCCAGCAGCCTGAGCGGGGGCCGCTCCTACGAGCAGTACTTC. Its protein is CASSLSGGRSYEQYF.

This chain connects TRBV7-6 to TRBJ2-7; 10 bases map to TRBD2. J gave up 2 bases and V 5 bases, and 6 bases lay outside the gene matches. Per the germline V gene, CDR1 is SGHVS and CDR2 is FNYEAQ. The CDR3 is made up of 15 amino acids. The CDR3 coding sequence is TGTGCCAGCAGCCCCCGGACTAGCGGCACCTACGAGCAGTACTTC. Translating gives CASSPRTSGTYEQYF.

This chain links TRBV6-5 with TRBJ2-5; D might be TRBD2 (5 bases). V was shortened by 5 bases and J by 0 bases, with 10 bases between the two germline ends. Germline V gives CDR1 MNHEY, CDR2 SVGAGI. CDR3 length: 14 amino acids. CDR3 nucleotides: TGTGCCAGCAGTCCAAGAGGGTACCAAGAGACCCAGTACTTC. It translates to CASSPRGYQETQYF.

The V and J genes are TRBV9 and TRBJ2-7, with TRBD2 identical over 9 bases. The length of the CDR3 is 15 residues. Germline-derived CDR1 and CDR2 are SGDLS and YYNGEE. The V segment lost 0 bases and the J segment 2 bases; nucleotides outside the gene matches: 3. The CDR3 loop reads CASSVGASGAYEQYF. The DNA for the CDR3 is TGTGCCAGCAGCGTAGGGGCTAGCGGGGCCTACGAGCAGTACTTC.

V and J are TRBV4-1 and TRBJ2-7; weak D call: TRBD1 (6 bases). The germline gives CDR1 MGHRA, CDR2 YSYEKL. V was pared by 4 bases and J by 6 bases, with 13 bases between. This CDR3 has 13 residues. For the CDR3, the DNA is TGCGCCAGCAGCCCGACACAGGGCGTCGAGCAGTACTTC. Protein: CASSPTQGVEQYF.

This chain joins TRBV30 and TRBJ2-7, with 8 bases fitting TRBD2. CDR3 length equals 10 residues. CDR1 is GTSNPN and CDR2 is SVGIG in the germline V gene (reference sequence). Trimming took 5 bases from V and 6 from J; bases not matched to a gene: 0. CDR3 nucleotide sequence: TGTGCCTGGGCGGGGGGCGAGCAGTACTTC. It yields the protein CAWAGGEQYF.

The chain employs TRBV5-1 and TRBJ1-2, with 7 bases fitting TRBD1. This CDR3 is built from 14 residues. J gave up 2 bases and V 4 bases, and 5 bases lay outside the gene matches. The germline V gene encodes CDR1 SGHRS and CDR2 YFSETQ. The CDR3 loop reads CASSAGDSNYGYTF. CDR3 nucleotides: TGCGCCAGCAGCGCAGGGGACAGCAACTATGGCTACACCTTC.

The genes are TRBV5-1 and TRBJ2-7, with 7 bases lining up with TRBD1. V lost 4 bases, J lost 0 bases, and 7 bases stayed unmatched. CDR3 length: 15 amino acids. Germline V CDR1 and CDR2: SGHRS, YFSETQ. CDR3 coding DNA: TGCGCCAGCAGCATCGGGACAGAGCCCTCCTACGAGCAGTACTTC. Protein: CASSIGTEPSYEQYF.